This T cell receptor (beta chain) was identified during a study of shared clonotypes between healthy human individuals. Clones were read by immunoSEQ multiplex PCR, and TCRdb kept only the in-frame ones, dropping some. This sample has 550,000 to 600,000 clones, with roughly four fifths found just once. Per the germline V gene, CDR1 is SQVTM and CDR2 is ANQGSEA. Trimming took off 8 bases at V and 5 bases at J, with 23 bases between the two ends. The CDR3 has 15 residues. The specimen was PBMCs. V and J are TRBV29-1 and TRBJ2-3, with a tentative D call TRBD2 (7 bases). The TCR was taken from a woman in her forties in good health. Some clones in this sample may be carry-over from other donors' samples. The CDR3 DNA reads TGCAGCTCCGGGCGGGGGCCGGGTGCCCAAGATACGCAGTATTTT. This sequence encodes CSSGRGPGAQDTQYF.